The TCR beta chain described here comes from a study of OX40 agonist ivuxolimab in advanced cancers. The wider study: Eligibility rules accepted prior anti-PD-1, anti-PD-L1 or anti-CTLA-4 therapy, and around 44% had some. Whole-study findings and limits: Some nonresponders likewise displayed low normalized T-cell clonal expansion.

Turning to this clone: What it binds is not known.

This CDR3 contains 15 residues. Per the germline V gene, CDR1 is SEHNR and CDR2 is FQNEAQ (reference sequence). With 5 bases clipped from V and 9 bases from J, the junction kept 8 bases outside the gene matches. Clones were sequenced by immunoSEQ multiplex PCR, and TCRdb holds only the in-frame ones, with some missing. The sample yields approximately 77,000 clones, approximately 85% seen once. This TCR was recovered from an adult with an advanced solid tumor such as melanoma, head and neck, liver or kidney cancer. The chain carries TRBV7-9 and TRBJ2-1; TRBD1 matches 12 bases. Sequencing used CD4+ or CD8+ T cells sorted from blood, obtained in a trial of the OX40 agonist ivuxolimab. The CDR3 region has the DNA TGTGCCAGCAGCCTATCCGGGACAGGGGGCTTTGAGCAGTTCTTC. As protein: CASSLSGTGGFEQFF.